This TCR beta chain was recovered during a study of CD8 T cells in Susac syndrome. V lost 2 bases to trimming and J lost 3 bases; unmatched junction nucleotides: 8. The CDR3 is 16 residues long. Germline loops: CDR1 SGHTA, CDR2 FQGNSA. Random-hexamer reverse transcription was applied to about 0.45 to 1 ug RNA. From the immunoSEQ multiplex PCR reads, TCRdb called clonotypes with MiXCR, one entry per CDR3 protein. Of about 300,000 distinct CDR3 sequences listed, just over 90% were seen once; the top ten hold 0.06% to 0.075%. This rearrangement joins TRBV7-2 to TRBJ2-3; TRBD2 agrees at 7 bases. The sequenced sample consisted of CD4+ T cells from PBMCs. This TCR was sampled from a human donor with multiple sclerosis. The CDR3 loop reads CASSLSPGLPTDTQYF. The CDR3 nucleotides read TGTGCCAGCAGCTTAAGCCCGGGACTACCGACAGATACGCAGTATTTT.